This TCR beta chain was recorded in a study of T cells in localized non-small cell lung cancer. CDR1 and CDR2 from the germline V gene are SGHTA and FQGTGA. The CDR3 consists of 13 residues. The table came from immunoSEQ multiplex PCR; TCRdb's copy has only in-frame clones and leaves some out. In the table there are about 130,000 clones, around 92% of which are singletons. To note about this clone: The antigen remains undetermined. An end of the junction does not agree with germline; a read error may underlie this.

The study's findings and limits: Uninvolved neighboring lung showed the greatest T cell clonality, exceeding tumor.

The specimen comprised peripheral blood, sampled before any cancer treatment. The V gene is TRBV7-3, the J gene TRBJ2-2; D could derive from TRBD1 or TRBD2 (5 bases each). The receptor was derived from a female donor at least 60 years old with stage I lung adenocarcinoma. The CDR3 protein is CASSLTRGGELFF. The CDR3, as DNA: TGTGCCAGCAGCCTAACGAGGGGCGGGGAGCTGTTTTTT.